One and the same sample provided the 19 T cell receptor beta chains below, sequenced in a study of blood T cell repertoires in COVID-19. Assay: immunoSEQ multiplex PCR; the TCRdb copy retains only in-frame clones and omits some. This table has about 350,000 clones, approximately 90% appearing once. The sequencing sample was made of peripheral blood. The receptors shown here come from a young woman who had recovered from COVID-19.

The J gene is TRBJ1-2, the V gene TRBV27; D ambiguous. The CDR3 sequence is 15 residues long. Per germline, CDR1 MNHEY and CDR2 SMNVEV (reference sequence). V dropped 5 bases and J dropped 5 bases, with 18 bases sitting between them. The CDR3 DNA reads TGTGCCAGCAGTCTTATCCCGGCGGGATTATATGGCTACACCTTC. Its translation: CASSLIPAGLYGYTF.

The rearrangement uses TRBV27 and TRBJ1-6; D ambiguous. The CDR3 has 13 residues. Germline CDR1 reads MNHEY; CDR2 reads SMNVEV (reference sequence). Between the trimmed V and J ends, which lost 8 bases and 10 bases, there was a span of 15 bases. The CDR3 nucleotides read TGTGCCAGCCTTCCGGTCATGGGCTCACCCCTCCACTTT. Residues: CASLPVMGSPLHF.

The chain uses TRBV2 and TRBJ2-2; D not certain. Looked up from germline, CDR1 is SNHLY and CDR2 is FYNNEI. This CDR3 is built from 12 residues. The V end was cut by 6 bases, the J end by 5 bases, with 7 bases between. The CDR3 spells CASRSRTGELFF. The CDR3 coding sequence is TGTGCCAGCAGGAGCAGGACCGGGGAGCTGTTTTTT. The entire variable domain, with the rest obtained from reference TRBV2 and TRBJ2-2, is as follows: EPEVTQTPSHQVTQMGQEVILRCVPISNHLYFYWYRQILGQKVEFLVSFYNNEISEKSEIFDDQFSVERPDGSNFTLKIRSTKLEDSAMYFCASRSRTGELFFGEGSRLTVL.

This chain uses TRBV15 with TRBJ2-1; 8 bases align to TRBD1. Trimming cost V 8 bases and J 4 bases; bases outside gene matches: 10. CDR1 and CDR2 (germline): LNHNV, YYDKDF (reference sequence). The CDR3 extends over 15 amino acids. The CDR3 region is CATDQGAGGYNEQFF. The CDR3 region has the DNA TGTGCCACCGACCAGGGGGCAGGGGGATACAATGAGCAGTTCTTC.

This rearrangement joins TRBV7-9 to TRBJ2-3; TRBD1 matches at 10 bases. CDR3 length equals 15 residues. Germline assignment: CDR1 SEHNR and CDR2 FQNEAQ (reference sequence). The trim removed 0 bases at V and 7 bases at J, leaving 4 bases unmatched. Here the CDR3 reads CASSLASGQGNTQYF. The CDR3 DNA reads TGTGCCAGCAGCTTAGCGTCGGGACAGGGGAATACGCAGTATTTT.

The CDR3 DNA reads TGTGCCACCAGTGATGGGCGGGAGGACCTCACCGGGGAGCTGTTTTTT. Its protein is CATSDGREDLTGELFF. The chain is built from TRBV24-1 and TRBJ2-2; 8 bases are a match to TRBD2. Germline V gene data show CDR1 as KGHDR and CDR2 as SFDVKD. Germline trimming cut 3 bases from V and 4 bases from J; bases unmatched to any gene: 6. The CDR3 loop spans 16 amino acids.

J is TRBJ2-7 and V is TRBV6-6, with D possibly matching TRBD1 (5 bases). Germline loops: CDR1 MNHNY, CDR2 SVGAGI (reference sequence). With 2 bases removed from V and 6 bases from J, the gap between germline ends came to 11 bases. CDR3 length equals 13 residues. CDR3 protein: CASSYQRGSEQYV. CDR3 DNA sequence: TGTGCCAGCAGTTACCAAAGGGGCTCCGAGCAGTACGTC.

The V gene is TRBV30, the J gene TRBJ2-7; 10 bases line up with TRBD2. Germline V CDR1 and CDR2: GTSNPN, SVGIG (reference sequence). CDR3 length: 16 residues. V lost 6 bases and J lost 1; bases outside the gene matches: 12. This CDR3 is CACSGRPHYGSYEQYV. CDR3 nucleotides: TGTGCCTGTAGCGGGAGGCCTCATTATGGATCCTACGAGCAGTACGTC.

V gene TRBV18 combines with J gene TRBJ1-1; TRBD1 matches 10 bases. The CDR3 has 15 amino acids. Germline CDR1 is KGHSH and CDR2 is LQKENI. With V trimmed by 3 bases and J by 0 bases, 1 base remained unmatched. CDR3 sequence (DNA): TGTGCCAGCTCACCGGGACAGGGGTTGAACACTGAAGCTTTCTTT. Encoded protein: CASSPGQGLNTEAFF.

This clone occurred once. The CDR3 spells CASSLLRERATDTQYF. As DNA, the CDR3 is TGCGCCAGCAGCTTGTTGCGGGAAAGGGCGACAGATACGCAGTATTTT. The rearrangement uses TRBV5-1 and TRBJ2-3; perhaps TRBD2 as D (6 bases). The V and J ends lost 1 base and 3 bases respectively, with 15 bases between them. The CDR3 runs to 16 residues. Germline-derived CDR1 and CDR2 are SGHRS and YFSETQ.

V and J are TRBV6-5 and TRBJ2-5, with 10 nucleotides matching TRBD1. The CDR3 spans 15 residues. V trimming: 6 bases; J trimming: 5 bases; junction bases outside the gene matches: 9. Looked up from germline, CDR1 is MNHEY and CDR2 is SVGAGI. CDR3 nucleotides: TGTGCCAGCAGCCGGGACAGGGGTGGGTACGAGACCCAGTACTTC. This translates into CASSRDRGGYETQYF.

The V and J genes are TRBV7-2 and TRBJ2-1; 8 bases align to TRBD1. Germline loops: CDR1 SGHTA, CDR2 FQGNSA. The CDR3 totals 15 residues. V lost 3 bases to trimming and J lost 6 bases; unmatched junction nucleotides: 7. The CDR3: CASSFLPQGANEQFF. Written as DNA, the CDR3 is TGTGCCAGCAGCTTTCTACCCCAGGGGGCCAATGAGCAGTTCTTC.

V and J are TRBV2 and TRBJ1-3; possibly TRBD1 for D (5 bases). V was trimmed by 10 bases and J by 9 bases, leaving 25 bases between them. The CDR3 contains 15 residues. CDR1 SNHLY and CDR2 FYNNEI come from the germline V gene. The CDR3 protein is CANRPGSGVESTIYF. The DNA for the CDR3 is TGTGCCAACAGGCCGGGTTCGGGGGTGGAAAGCACCATATATTTT.

This chain joins TRBV2 and TRBJ2-1; 10 bases line up with TRBD2. The CDR3 contains 16 residues. Germline CDR1 and CDR2: SNHLY and FYNNEI. Losses at the gene ends were 7 bases for V and 5 bases for J; bases not matched to a gene: 11. The CDR3 sequence: CASTSRLAGINNEQFF. The CDR3 region has the DNA TGTGCCAGCACCTCAAGACTAGCGGGTATCAACAATGAGCAGTTCTTC.

V and J are TRBV25-1 and TRBJ1-1; tentatively, D is TRBD1 (5 bases). Germline lookup yields CDR1 MGHDK and CDR2 SYGVNS. The V end lost 4 bases, the J end lost 5 bases, and 11 bases lay between the germline ends. This CDR3 has 13 residues. Here the CDR3 DNA reads TGTGCCAGCAGTGTGGCCGGGGGTACTGAAGCTTTCTTT. Protein: CASSVAGGTEAFF. Full variable domain (remainder filled in from reference TRBV25-1 and TRBJ1-1): EADIYQTPRYLVIGTGKKITLECSQTMGHDKMYWYQQDPGMELHLIHYSYGVNSTEKGDLSSESTVSRIRTEHFPLTLESARPSHTSQYLCASSVAGGTEAFFGQGTRLTVV.

The J gene is TRBJ2-1, the V gene TRBV12-3 or TRBV12-4, with D unresolved. The germline V and J ends were trimmed by 5 bases and 4 bases, with 6 bases remaining between them. The CDR3 runs 12 residues. This CDR3 reads CASSPIYNEQFF. The CDR3 DNA is TGTGCCAGCAGTCCCATTTACAATGAGCAGTTCTTC.

This sequence joins TRBV9 and TRBJ2-3, with D possibly TRBD1 on 6 matching bases. The CDR3 runs to 15 residues. Trimming cost V 0 bases and J 3 bases, with 11 bases left between them. Germline-derived CDR1 and CDR2 are SGDLS and YYNGEE. In DNA form, the CDR3 reads TGTGCCAGCAGCGTAGGGGGACATAGAACAGATACGCAGTATTTT. Translating gives CASSVGGHRTDTQYF.

This sequence joins TRBV7-2 and TRBJ1-2; TRBD1 is a possible D gene (6 bases). CDR1 is SGHTA and CDR2 is FQGNSA in the germline V gene. The CDR3 is 16 residues long. V dropped 3 bases and J dropped 1 base, with 15 bases sitting between them. Written as DNA, the CDR3 is TGTGCCAGCAGCTTGACGCACCAGGACAGTAACTATGGCTACACCTTC. It is translated as CASSLTHQDSNYGYTF.

The rearrangement uses TRBV24-1 and TRBJ1-6; possibly TRBD1 for D (5 bases). Looked up from germline, CDR1 is KGHDR and CDR2 is SFDVKD. The CDR3 is 14 amino acids. The V and J ends lost 4 bases and 6 bases respectively, with 9 bases between them. This chain's CDR3 is CATSESRVNSPLHF. As DNA, the CDR3 is TGTGCCACCAGTGAGAGCAGGGTTAATTCACCCCTCCACTTT.